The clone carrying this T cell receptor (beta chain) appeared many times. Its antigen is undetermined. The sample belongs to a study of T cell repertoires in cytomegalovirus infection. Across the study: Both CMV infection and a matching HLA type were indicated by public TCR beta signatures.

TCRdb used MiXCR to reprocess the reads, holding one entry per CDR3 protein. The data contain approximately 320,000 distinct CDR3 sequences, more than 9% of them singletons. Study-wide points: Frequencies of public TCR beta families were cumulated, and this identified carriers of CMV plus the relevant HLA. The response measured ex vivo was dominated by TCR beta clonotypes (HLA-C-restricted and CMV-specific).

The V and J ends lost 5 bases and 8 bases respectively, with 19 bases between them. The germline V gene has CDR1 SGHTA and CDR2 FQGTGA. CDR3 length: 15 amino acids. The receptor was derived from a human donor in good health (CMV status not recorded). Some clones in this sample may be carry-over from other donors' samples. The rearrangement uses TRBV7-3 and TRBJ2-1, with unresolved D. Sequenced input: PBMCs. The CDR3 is CASSRREGWSDEQFF. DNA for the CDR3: TGTGCCAGCAGCCGACGAGAAGGGTGGTCCGATGAGCAGTTCTTC.